This T cell receptor beta chain is drawn from a study of T cell changes during pregnancy in multiple sclerosis. Trimming took 1 base from V and 3 from J; bases not matched to a gene: 2. The V gene's germline CDR1 is LGHNT and CDR2 FRNRAP. This CDR3 spans 15 amino acids. Profiling relied on immunoSEQ multiplex PCR, and the TCRdb table lists in-frame clones only, not all of them. The sample records more than 25,000 clones, roughly 90% being singletons. The chain recombines TRBV12-5 with TRBJ2-5; 10 nucleotides match TRBD2. The source was CD8+ T cells from peripheral blood mononuclear cells, collected in the first trimester of pregnancy. This clonotype was obtained from a female donor with multiple sclerosis, enrolled in a pregnancy study. The CDR3 region has the DNA TGTGCTAGTGGTTTGGAACTAGCGGGAAAAGAGACCCAGTACTTC. Translation gives CASGLELAGKETQYF.